One and the same sample provided the 26 T cell receptor beta chains below, sequenced in a study of CXCR3-negative and CXCR3-positive naive CD8 T cells. Study-level points and caveats: Hydrophobicity was higher for TRB CDR3s found in CXCR3-positive naive cells than in CXCR3-negative naive cells.

Through 5' RACE with UMI labels, the TRB cDNA libraries were prepared. TCRdb reprocessed the 5' RACE reads and stores each CDR3 protein as one record, lacking DNA. The sample table includes some 150,000 distinct CDR3 sequences. These receptors lack a known antigen. Sequencing was done on a sample of naive CXCR3+ CD8+ T cells from blood. The subset is: CD45RO-CCR7+CD27+CD95- naive CD8+ T cells expressing CXCR3 (TNR3+). These receptors were taken from a human donor in good health. Some clones in this sample may be carry-over from other donors' samples.

The chain employs TRBV6-2 or TRBV6-3 and TRBJ2-7; TCRdb outputs TRBD2, but without DNA this stays unchecked. The V gene's germline CDR1 is MNHEY and CDR2 SVGEGT. The length of the CDR3 is 14 residues. The CDR3 protein is CASTLGGSGYEQYF.

The chain couples TRBV4-1 to TRBJ2-5; TCRdb gives TRBD1 as the D gene, but with no DNA this cannot be confirmed. Germline V CDR1 and CDR2: MGHRA, YSYEKL. CDR3 length equals 14 residues. CDR3 loop: CASSQGPGVETQYF.

This chain joins TRBV9 and TRBJ1-1; the D call from TCRdb, TRBD1, cannot be confirmed without DNA. This CDR3 contains 12 residues. Germline CDR1 SGDLS, CDR2 YYNGEE. The CDR3 here is CASSGTGHKAFF.

The chain recombines TRBV12-3 or TRBV12-4 with TRBJ1-5. The CDR3 runs 16 residues. CDR3 in amino acids: CASSLGPGSSNQPQHF.

This chain joins TRBV7-2 and TRBJ2-7. This CDR3 has 15 amino acids. CDR1 and CDR2 (germline): SGHTA, FQGNSA. CDR3 loop: CASSLGAGTPYEQYF.

This chain connects TRBV5-1 to TRBJ2-7; the D call of TRBD1 rests on TCRdb alone, since no DNA is present to check it. Germline CDR1 reads SGHRS; CDR2 reads YFSETQ. This CDR3 contains 15 residues. The CDR3 reads CASSLSAGTGGEQYF.

The J gene is TRBJ2-3, the V gene TRBV28; without DNA, the TCRdb call of TRBD1 cannot be checked. The CDR3 is 16 amino acids. Per germline, CDR1 MDHEN and CDR2 SYDVKM. The chain's CDR3 is CASSLDREASTDTQYF.

The CDR3 is CSARAGTGIDDEQFF. The genes are TRBV29-1 and TRBJ2-1; TCRdb's D call, TRBD1, is unchecked because there is no DNA. Germline CDR1 and CDR2: SQVTM and ANQGSEA. The length of the CDR3 is 15 residues.

The rearrangement joins TRBV13 to TRBJ2-7; TCRdb indicates TRBD1, and absent DNA this call remains unverified. This CDR3 is 14 amino acids long. Per germline, CDR1 PRHDT and CDR2 FYEKMQ (reference sequence). The CDR3 spells CASSSGQASYEQYF. The whole variable domain, remainder taken from reference TRBV13 and TRBJ2-7, is AAGVIQSPRHLIKEKRETATLKCYPIPRHDTVYWYQQGPGQDPQFLISFYEKMQSDKGSIPDRFSAQQFSDYHSELNMSSLELGDSALYFCASSSGQASYEQYFGPGTRLTVT.

The J gene is TRBJ2-7, the V gene TRBV27; TCRdb proposes TRBD1, but this gene call is untestable without DNA. The CDR3 is made up of 16 amino acids. The V gene's germline CDR1 is MNHEY and CDR2 SMNVEV (reference sequence). CDR3 sequence reads: CASSFLSGTGAYEQYF.

The chain combines TRBV6-2 or TRBV6-3 with TRBJ2-5. This CDR3 comprises 11 residues. Germline assignment: CDR1 MNHEY and CDR2 SVGEGT. The CDR3 region is CATLRSETQYF.

The CDR3 is CASSPRAGGRYEQYF. The chain employs TRBV4-1 and TRBJ2-7; TCRdb calls TRBD1, which cannot be checked without DNA. This CDR3 has 15 residues. Per germline, CDR1 MGHRA and CDR2 YSYEKL.

The rearrangement uses TRBV2 and TRBJ2-1; the TCRdb D gene call, TRBD2, has no DNA to confirm it. This CDR3 spans 17 amino acids. From germline, CDR1 is SNHLY and CDR2 FYNNEI. The CDR3 region is CASSHNPLAGEYNEQFF.

The chain uses TRBV5-1 and TRBJ2-3; absent DNA, TCRdb's TRBD2 call cannot be checked. CDR1 and CDR2 from the germline V gene are SGHRS and YFSETQ. The CDR3 loop spans 15 amino acids. The chain's CDR3 is CASSLEAGATDTQYF.

The rearrangement links TRBV27 to TRBJ1-1; TCRdb outputs TRBD1, but without DNA this stays unchecked. The CDR3 sequence is 14 residues long. CDR1 and CDR2 (germline): MNHEY, SMNVEV (reference sequence). This CDR3 is CASSWDRGQTEAFF.

CDR3 sequence reads: CASSPSGREQFF. The V call is TRBV7-2, the J call TRBJ2-1; TCRdb's D call, TRBD2, is unchecked because there is no DNA. The CDR3 is 12 residues long. Germline lookup yields CDR1 SGHTA and CDR2 FQGNSA. Using reference TRBV7-2 and TRBJ2-1 for the parts outside the CDR3, the full variable domain is GAGVSQSPSNKVTEKGKDVELRCDPISGHTALYWYRQSLGQGLEFLIYFQGNSAPDKSGLPSDRFSAERTGGSVSTLTIQRTQQEDSAVYLCASSPSGREQFFGPGTRLTVL.

The V gene is TRBV29-1, the J gene TRBJ1-5; TCRdb's D gene call, TRBD1, goes unchecked for lack of DNA. Germline CDR1 SQVTM, CDR2 ANQGSEA. The CDR3 sequence is 12 residues long. The CDR3 region is CSVGQYNQPQHF.

The chain links TRBV13 to TRBJ1-1; the D call from TCRdb, TRBD1, cannot be confirmed without DNA. The CDR3 has 15 amino acids. Germline loops: CDR1 PRHDT, CDR2 FYEKMQ (reference sequence). CDR3 amino acids: CASSPTPGENTEAFF.

This rearrangement joins TRBV27 to TRBJ1-1; TCRdb indicates TRBD1, and absent DNA this call remains unverified. The CDR3 runs 18 residues. Germline V lookup: CDR1 MNHEY, CDR2 SMNVEV (reference sequence). The CDR3 is CASSPNPFKVSMNTEAFF.

The chain recombines TRBV28 with TRBJ1-4; TCRdb designates TRBD1, a call that cannot be tested without DNA. Per the germline V gene, CDR1 is MDHEN and CDR2 is SYDVKM. The CDR3 is made up of 15 amino acids. The CDR3 loop is CASSLFGRESEKLFF. Combining the CDR3 with reference TRBV28 and TRBJ1-4 gives the whole variable domain DVKVTQSSRYLVKRTGEKVFLECVQDMDHENMFWYRQDPGLGLRLIYFSYDVKMKEKGDIPEGYSVSREKKERFSLILESASTNQTSMYLCASSLFGRESEKLFFGSGTQLSVL.

The J gene is TRBJ2-2, the V gene TRBV6-5; TCRdb picks TRBD1, but there is no DNA to check that call. CDR3 length: 15 residues. In germline, CDR1 is MNHEY, CDR2 SVGAGI. The CDR3: CASSTAYRDTGELFF.

CDR3 amino acids: CASSQVPRGDNEAFF. V and J are TRBV4-1 and TRBJ1-1; TCRdb gives TRBD1 as the D gene, but with no DNA this cannot be confirmed. The germline gives CDR1 MGHRA, CDR2 YSYEKL. This CDR3 spans 15 amino acids.

The chain carries TRBV14 and TRBJ2-3; TCRdb's assignment of TRBD2 cannot be checked, as there is no DNA. CDR3 length: 14 residues. Germline V CDR1 and CDR2: SGHDN, FVKESK. The CDR3 protein is CASSQARLPDTQYF.

The J gene is TRBJ2-7, the V gene TRBV7-6; TCRdb's D gene call, TRBD1, goes unchecked for lack of DNA. This CDR3 has 14 residues. Germline V gene data show CDR1 as SGHVS and CDR2 as FNYEAQ. The CDR3 region is CASSPAGAAYEQYF.

CDR3 amino acids: CASSLVEAGTYEQYF. The chain recombines TRBV7-9 with TRBJ2-7. The germline CDR1 and CDR2 sequences are SEHNR and FQNEAQ (reference sequence). CDR3 size: 15 residues.

The chain links TRBV11-2 to TRBJ2-7. CDR1 and CDR2 from the germline V gene are SGHAT and FQNNGV. The CDR3 extends over 12 amino acids. CDR3 sequence reads: CASSFVIDEQYF.